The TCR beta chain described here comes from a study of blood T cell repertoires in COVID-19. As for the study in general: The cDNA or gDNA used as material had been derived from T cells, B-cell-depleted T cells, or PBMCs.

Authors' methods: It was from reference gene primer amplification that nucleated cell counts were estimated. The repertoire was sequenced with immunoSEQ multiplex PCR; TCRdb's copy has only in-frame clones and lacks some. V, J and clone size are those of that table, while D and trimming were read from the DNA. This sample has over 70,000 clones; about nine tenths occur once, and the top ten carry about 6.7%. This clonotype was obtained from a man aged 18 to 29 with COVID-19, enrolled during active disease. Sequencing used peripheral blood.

The CDR3 loop is CASRARDWNNEQFF. The DNA for the CDR3 is TGTGCCAGCAGAGCCCGGGACTGGAACAATGAGCAGTTCTTC. This chain connects TRBV6-5 to TRBJ2-1; tentatively, D is TRBD2 (6 bases). There are 14 residues in the CDR3. Trimming stripped 6 bases from V and 5 bases from J, with 14 bases between. Germline V CDR1 and CDR2: MNHEY, SVGAGI.